The next 13 T cell receptor beta chains were all read from a single sample in a study of T cells in Graves' hyperthyroidism and ophthalmopathy (dated by TCRdb to the late 2010s). The receptor library was made with multiplex PCR. For sequencing, an Illumina HiSeq 2000 was employed. Amplification of TCR beta CDR3 regions was carried out from RNA transcripts. A first-round RT-PCR of the TCR CDR3 used the HTBI primer set with the Qiagen OneStep RT-PCR kit. Using fastp at Q25 and MiXCR, TCRdb reprocessed the public reads and kept productive beta chains. Rows merge per CDR3 protein into single entries with the most common DNA and genes. For this sample the table gives about 710,000 distinct CDR3 sequences, of which roughly 15% were detected only once. The ten top clones hold roughly 8% of the sample. The sequenced material came from blood. The receptors shown here come from a man between 18 and 29 years old with Graves' hyperthyroidism.

This clonotype appeared a few times. The rearrangement links TRBV20-1 to TRBJ2-3; the D is unclear. The germline CDR1 and CDR2 sequences are DFQATT and SNEGSKA (reference sequence). The length of the CDR3 is 13 residues. V was clipped by 8 bases and J by 2 bases, with 14 bases between them. This CDR3 is CSPPAGPTDTQYF. For the CDR3, the DNA is TGCAGTCCCCCGGCAGGTCCCACAGATACGCAGTATTTT.

In its sample, this clonotype was seen a few times. The chain has TRBV27 and TRBJ2-2; D gene uncertain. The germline gives CDR1 MNHEY, CDR2 SMNVEV (reference sequence). The CDR3 length is 17 residues. Trimming took off 4 bases at V and 0 bases at J, with 15 bases between the two ends. The CDR3 reads CASSSETDRTNTGELFF. CDR3 bases: TGTGCCAGCAGTTCGGAGACCGACCGGACGAACACCGGGGAGCTGTTTTTT.

This clonotype was found a few times. V gene TRBV6-1 combines with J gene TRBJ2-5, with 12 bases matching TRBD2. V gave up 5 bases and J gave up 7 bases; unmatched junction bases: 14. This CDR3 spans 17 amino acids. The germline V gene has CDR1 MNHNS and CDR2 SASEGT. CDR3 amino acids: CASSYHPGLAGPTTQYF. DNA for the CDR3: TGTGCCAGCAGTTACCACCCGGGACTAGCGGGCCCCACGACCCAGTACTTC.

This clonotype was detected once. This chain joins TRBV28 and TRBJ1-1, with D perhaps matching TRBD1 (6 bases). Germline V gives CDR1 MDHEN, CDR2 SYDVKM. The CDR3 spans 14 residues. V was trimmed by 6 bases and J by 3 bases, leaving 14 bases between them. The CDR3 protein is CASSQAGADTEAFF. The CDR3 DNA follows: TGTGCCAGCAGCCAAGCGGGGGCCGACACTGAAGCTTTCTTT.

This clonotype appeared many times. The gene calls are TRBV7-9 and TRBJ2-5, with a possible D match to TRBD2 (5 bases). Deletions cut 2 bases from V and 2 bases from J, with 12 bases between. Germline CDR1 and CDR2: SEHNR and FQNEAQ (reference sequence). CDR3 size: 15 residues. CDR3 DNA: TGTGCCAGCAGCTTAAGGCGGGCCGCTCAAGAGACCCAGTACTTC. This gives the protein CASSLRRAAQETQYF.

This clonotype was recorded at least ten times. The chain couples TRBV28 to TRBJ2-7; 7 nucleotides align to TRBD1. Germline CDR1 reads MDHEN; CDR2 reads SYDVKM. The V and J ends lost 5 bases and 4 bases, in that order; junction bases with no gene match: 8. There are 14 residues in the CDR3. CDR3 DNA: TGTGCCAGCAGTACCACAGGGGCCACTTACGAGCAGTACTTC. Protein sequence: CASSTTGATYEQYF.

This clonotype was seen ten or more times. The chain recombines TRBV20-1 with TRBJ2-7; D is undetermined. The ends were cut back, 3 bases at V and 0 bases at J, with 12 bases in the middle. The CDR3 loop spans 14 amino acids. Germline CDR1 reads DFQATT; CDR2 reads SNEGSKA (reference sequence). The CDR3: CSASEQDHSYEQYF. The CDR3 DNA is TGCAGTGCTAGCGAGCAGGACCACTCCTACGAGCAGTACTTC.

This clonotype was detected only a few times. The J gene is TRBJ2-1, the V gene TRBV5-4, with 10 bases that match TRBD2. Losses at the gene ends were 3 bases for V and 8 bases for J; bases not matched to a gene: 8. Germline V lookup: CDR1 SGHNT, CDR2 YYREEE (reference sequence). The CDR3 totals 15 residues. The CDR3 DNA sequence: TGTGCCAGCAGCTCGCCGGGACTAGCGAACTATGAGCAGTTCTTC. Protein sequence: CASSSPGLANYEQFF.

This clonotype was seen a handful of times. This chain connects TRBV12-3 or TRBV12-4 to TRBJ2-2; D might be TRBD1 or TRBD2, each matching 5 bases. Trimming shortened V by 1 base and J by 1 base, and 13 bases separated the two germline ends. The CDR3 consists of 17 residues. CDR3 amino acids: CASSLGGRDQNTGELFF. CDR3 nucleotide sequence: TGTGCCAGCAGTTTAGGGGGCAGGGACCAGAACACCGGGGAGCTGTTTTTT.

The V gene is TRBV20-1, the J gene TRBJ1-3, with D possibly TRBD1 on 6 matching bases. V was trimmed by 5 bases and J by 0 bases, leaving 17 bases between them. The CDR3 runs to 16 residues. CDR1 is DFQATT, CDR2 SNEGSKA, per germline (reference sequence). CDR3 region: CSAPLDRHSSGNTIYF. CDR3 bases: TGCAGTGCTCCCCTGGACAGACACTCCTCTGGAAACACCATATATTTT.

Written as DNA, the CDR3 is TGTGCCAGCAGTCGCGACAGGGATGCGGGGGAGCAGTACTTC. This translates into CASSRDRDAGEQYF. This chain links TRBV11-2 with TRBJ2-7, with a tentative D call TRBD1 (7 bases). In germline, CDR1 is SGHAT, CDR2 FQNNGV. Trimming took off 6 bases at V and 7 bases at J, with 19 bases between the two ends. The CDR3 is 14 residues long.

There are a few counts of this clonotype. V is TRBV6-1 and J is TRBJ2-7, with D perhaps given as TRBD1 or TRBD2 (5 bases each). The V and J ends lost 7 bases and 0 bases respectively, with 13 bases between them. The CDR3 contains 14 residues. The germline V gene has CDR1 MNHNS and CDR2 SASEGT. In nucleotides, the CDR3 is TGTGCCAGCAAAAGGGACGTGAGCTCCTACGAGCAGTACTTC. Translation: CASKRDVSSYEQYF.

This clonotype appeared a single time. Possible read error: a much larger clone is one base away. CDR3 DNA: TGTGCCAGCAGTTCATCCCGGGACTCCTACGAGCAGCACTTC. Translated: CASSSSRDSYEQHF. The chain has TRBV28 and TRBJ2-7; TRBD2 is a possible D gene (6 bases). The CDR3 is made up of 14 amino acids. Germline assignment: CDR1 MDHEN and CDR2 SYDVKM.